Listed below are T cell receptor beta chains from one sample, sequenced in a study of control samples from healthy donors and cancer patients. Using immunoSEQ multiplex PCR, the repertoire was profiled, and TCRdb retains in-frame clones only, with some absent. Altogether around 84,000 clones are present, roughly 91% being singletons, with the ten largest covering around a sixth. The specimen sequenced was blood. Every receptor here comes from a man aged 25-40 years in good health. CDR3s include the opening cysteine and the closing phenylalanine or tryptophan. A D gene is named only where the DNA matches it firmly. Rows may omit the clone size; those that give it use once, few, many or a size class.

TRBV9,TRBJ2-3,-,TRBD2,TGTGCCAGCAGCGGTCTAGCGGGAGGGGGAGATACGCAGTATTTT,CASSGLAGGGDTQYF
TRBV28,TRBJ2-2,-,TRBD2,TGTGCCAGCATCTCGGGGGGAGCAGGGCCGAACACCGGGGAGCTGTTTTTT,CASISGGAGPNTGELFF
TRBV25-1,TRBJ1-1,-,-,TGTGCCAGCAGTAAGAACACTGAAGCTTTCTTT,CASSKNTEAFF
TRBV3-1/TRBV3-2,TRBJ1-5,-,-,TGTGCCAGCAGCCAAGGTCTCAGCCAAAATAGCAATCAGCCCCAGCATTTT,CASSQGLSQNSNQPQHF
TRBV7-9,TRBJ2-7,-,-,TGTGCCAGCAGCTCCGGAGGAGGGGGCTATAGCTCCTACGAGCAGTACTTC,CASSSGGGGYSSYEQYF
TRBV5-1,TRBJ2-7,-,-,TGCGCCAGCAGCTCCAGGGGTAGCGGACCGGTCTACGAGCAGTACTTC,CASSSRGSGPVYEQYF
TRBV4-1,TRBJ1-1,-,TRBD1,TGCGCCAGCAGCCGGTCCGGGACAGGGGTAAGAACTGAAGCTTTCTTT,CASSRSGTGVRTEAFF
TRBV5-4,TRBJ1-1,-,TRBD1,TGTGCCAGCAGCCGTGGACAGGGGACCACTGAAGCTTTCTTT,CASSRGQGTTEAFF
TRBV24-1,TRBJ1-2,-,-,TGTGCCACCAGTGATTCCAGGACAGATGGCTACACCTTC,CATSDSRTDGYTF
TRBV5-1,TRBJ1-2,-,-,TGCGCCAGCAGCCTCGGGGGGGACACCTATGGCTACACCTTC,CASSLGGDTYGYTF
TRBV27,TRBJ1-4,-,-,TGTGCCAGCAGTTTTAGTGGGGCTAATGAAAAACTGTTTTTT,CASSFSGANEKLFF
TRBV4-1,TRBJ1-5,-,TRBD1,TGCGCCAGCAGGTCTACCGGGACAGATGGTCAGCCCCAGCATTTT,CASRSTGTDGQPQHF
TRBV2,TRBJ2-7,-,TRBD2,TGTGCCAGCAACGGGGGGGACGCCCACGAGCAGTACTTC,CASNGGDAHEQYF
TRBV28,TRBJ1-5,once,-,TGTGCCAGCAGTTTAGGGGGTAGCGGCAATCAGCCCCAGCATTTT,CASSLGGSGNQPQHF
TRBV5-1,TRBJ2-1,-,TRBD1,TGCGCCAGCAGCTTGGCAGGGGGCGCCTCCTACAATGAGCAGTTCTTC,CASSLAGGASYNEQFF
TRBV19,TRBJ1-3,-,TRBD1,TGTGCCAGTAGTCCAGGGACAGGGAGCTCTGGAAACACCATATATTTT,CASSPGTGSSGNTIYF
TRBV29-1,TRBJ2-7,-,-,TGCAGCGTTGAGGGGGCGGACTACGAGCAGTACTTC,CSVEGADYEQYF
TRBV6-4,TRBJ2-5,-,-,TGTGCCAGCAGTGACTTCATGGGGCGGATACCGTACCAAGAGACCCAGTACTTC,CASSDFMGRIPYQETQYF
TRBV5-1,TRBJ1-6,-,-,TGCGCCAGCAGCTTAAGAGAGGATTCACCCCTCCACTTT,CASSLREDSPLHF
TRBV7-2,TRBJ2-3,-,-,TGTGCCAGCAGCTTCCTCGCCGGGACCTCGGGCACAGATACGCAGTATTTT,CASSFLAGTSGTDTQYF
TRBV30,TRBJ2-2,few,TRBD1,TGTGCCTGGAACCCCACGGGACAGGGTACACCCGGGGAGCTGTTTTTT,CAWNPTGQGTPGELFF
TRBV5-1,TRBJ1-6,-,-,TGCGCCAGCAGCTTGGGGGACAATGCCCTCCACTTT,CASSLGDNALHF
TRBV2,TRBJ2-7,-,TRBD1,TGTGCCAGCAAAGGACAGGGCTACGACGGGCAGTACTTC,CASKGQGYDGQYF
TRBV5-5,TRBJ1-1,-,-,TGTGCCAGCAGCGCGTCCTGGACTCCTGAAGCTTTCTTT,CASSASWTPEAFF
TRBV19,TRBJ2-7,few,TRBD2,TGTGCCAGTAGTCTGGCTAGCGGGGAAAGCGAGCAGTACTTC,CASSLASGESEQYF
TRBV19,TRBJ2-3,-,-,TGTGCCAGTGTCGGAGATACGCAGTATTTT,CASVGDTQYF
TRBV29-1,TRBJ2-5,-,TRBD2,TGCAGCGCCTCCCAGGGTAGCGGGGGGGAGACCCAGTACTTC,CSASQGSGGETQYF
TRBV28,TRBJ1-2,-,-,TGTGCCAGCAGTTTTGTCAGCTATGGCTACACCTTC,CASSFVSYGYTF
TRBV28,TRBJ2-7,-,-,TGTGCCAGCAGTGATTACTACGAGCAGTACTTC,CASSDYYEQYF
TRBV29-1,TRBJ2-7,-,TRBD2,TGCAGCGTGAGGCGGGGACTAGCGGAACCCTACGAGCAGTACTTC,CSVRRGLAEPYEQYF
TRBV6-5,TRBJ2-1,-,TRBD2,TGTGCCAGCAGTTATACCGCTAGCGGGAGTCATGAGCAGTTCTTC,CASSYTASGSHEQFF
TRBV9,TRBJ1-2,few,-,TGTGCCAGCAGCGTAGAAGCGGGGGCCCCCGGGGGCTATGGCTACACCTTC,CASSVEAGAPGGYGYTF
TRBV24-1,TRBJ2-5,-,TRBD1,TGTGCCACCAGTGATCCGGGACAGGGGAAGGGGGAGACCCAGTACTTC,CATSDPGQGKGETQYF
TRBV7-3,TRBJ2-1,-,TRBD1,TGTGCCAGCAGCCAAACGTTAGGACAGGGAAATGAGCAGTTCTTC,CASSQTLGQGNEQFF
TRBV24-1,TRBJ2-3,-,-,TGTGCCACCAGTGATTTTCGCACAGATACGCAGTATTTT,CATSDFRTDTQYF
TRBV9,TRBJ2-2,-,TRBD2,TGTGCCAGCAGCGGAAGACTAGCGGGAGGGCCGGGCACCGGGGAGCTGTTTTTT,CASSGRLAGGPGTGELFF
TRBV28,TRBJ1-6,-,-,TGTGCCAGTGGGGCAGCTCCTTATAATTCACCCCTCCACTTT,CASGAAPYNSPLHF
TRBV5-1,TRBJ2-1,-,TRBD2,TGCGCCAGCAGCTTGGCCCCGGGACTAGCGAATGAGCAGTTCTTC,CASSLAPGLANEQFF
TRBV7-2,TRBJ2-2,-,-,TGTGCCAGCAGCTTAGTGGTCTACGGCACCGGGGAGCTGTTTTTT,CASSLVVYGTGELFF
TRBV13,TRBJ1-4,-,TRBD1,TGTGCCAGCAGCGGGGACAGGAGAAATGAAAAACTGTTTTTT,CASSGDRRNEKLFF
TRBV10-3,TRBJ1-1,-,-,TGTGCCATCAGTTCCACAGGGAACACTGAAGCTTTCTTT,CAISSTGNTEAFF
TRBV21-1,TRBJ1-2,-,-,TGTGCCAGCAGCAAACAACAGGGGGACTATGGCTACACCTTC,CASSKQQGDYGYTF
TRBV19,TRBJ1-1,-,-,TGTGCCACCCAGGCCCGGGGCCGTATGAACACTGAAGCTTTCTTT,CATQARGRMNTEAFF
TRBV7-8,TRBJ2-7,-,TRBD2,TGTGCCAGCAGGGGTAGCGGGGAGTCCTACGAGCAGTACTTC,CASRGSGESYEQYF
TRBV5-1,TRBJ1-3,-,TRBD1,TGCGCCAGCAGCAGCGGGACAGGGGATAGAAACACCATATATTTT,CASSSGTGDRNTIYF
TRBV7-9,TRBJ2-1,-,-,TGTGCCAGCAGCTTATTATACAATGAGCAGTTCTTC,CASSLLYNEQFF
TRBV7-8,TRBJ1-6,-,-,TGTGCCAGCAGCTCCCAGGGCCTGCTGGATAATTCACCCCTCCACTTT,CASSSQGLLDNSPLHF
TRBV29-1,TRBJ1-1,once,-,TGCAGCGTTGTTAGTACAGCCGAAGCTTTCTTT,CSVVSTAEAFF
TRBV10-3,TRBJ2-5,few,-,TGTGCCATCAGTGGGGGGGCGACAGGAGGAACGACCCAGTACTTC,CAISGGATGGTTQYF
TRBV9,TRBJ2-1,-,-,TGTGCCAGCAGCAGCCTTAACAGTGCTGAGCAGTTCTTC,CASSSLNSAEQFF
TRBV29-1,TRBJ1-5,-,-,TGCAGCGTTGGGACAGCCAATCAGCCCCAGCATTTT,CSVGTANQPQHF
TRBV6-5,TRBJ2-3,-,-,TGTGCCAGCAGTTATGGCTCAGATACGCAGTATTTT,CASSYGSDTQYF
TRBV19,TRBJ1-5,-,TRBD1,TGTGCCAGTAGTACAAGACAGGGGACCCGCAATCAGCCCCAGCATTTT,CASSTRQGTRNQPQHF
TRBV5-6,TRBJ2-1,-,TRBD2,TGTGCCAGCAGCTGGACTAGCGGGAGATACAATGAGCAGTTCTTC,CASSWTSGRYNEQFF
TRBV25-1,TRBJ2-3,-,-,TGTGCCAGCACCCCCCGTACGGGGGGCCAGGATACGCAGTATTTT,CASTPRTGGQDTQYF
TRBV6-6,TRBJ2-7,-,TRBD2,TGTGCCACCTCGACTAGCCTAAACGTCGGGCAGTACTTC,CATSTSLNVGQYF
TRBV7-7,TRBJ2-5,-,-,TGTGCTAGCAGCTTGGCAGAGGGAGAGACCCAGTACTTC,CASSLAEGETQYF